The source of this TCR beta chain is a study of blood T cell repertoires in COVID-19 (dated by TCRdb to about 2020). About the full investigation: Samples covering the acute and convalescent phases of COVID-19 were provided by collaborators in the United States, Italy and Spain. The material from the prospective study consisted of cDNA or gDNA derived from T cells, B-cell-depleted T cells, or PBMCs. Subjects who had been exposed to COVID-19, were actively infected with it, or had recovered from it provided the deeply sampled blood TCRbeta repertoires that made up the dataset. Where available, HLA class I and class II types were obtained from metadata supplied by the sample provider rather than from assay-based typing. The sample metadata nearly always contained a de-identified subject ID, COVID-19 status, age in years and sex. The samples were drawn from the first 160 participants of the ongoing ImmuneRACE study and from 950 to 1,500 subjects provided by 6 global collaborators. A freely available public database, intended as a resource for researchers studying the immune response to SARS-CoV-2, is where the repertoires were released. Overall results and qualifications from the work: How much clinical and demographic metadata was included differed by source and by participant, and the metadata was provided uncurated.

One collaborating source in Seattle enrolled patients while the patients were actively infected and followed the patients over time throughout the course of disease. Collaborating institutions collected whole blood in K2EDTA tubes following their own protocols. Collaborator samples were shipped for TCRbeta analysis as frozen whole blood, isolated PBMCs, or DNA extracted from either sample type. V is pruned by 4 bases and J by 3 bases, leaving 8 bases of the junction without a gene match. Including the terminal cysteine and phenylalanine, the CDR3 comprises 16 residues. Left in the record is the CDR3 DNA by itself, 48 bases read in frame from the first base. From the germline V gene, CDR1 is LGHNA and CDR2 is YSLEER. The immunoSEQ Assay, a bias-controlled multiplex PCR, was used to amplify TCRbeta CDR3 regions from genomic DNA. The original pipeline was this. The number of nucleated cells in each sample was estimated by amplification of reference gene primers within the assay. To quantify the absolute abundance of each unique TCRbeta CDR3 rearrangement, sequence reads were collapsed and filtered. For each sample, productive Simpson clonality was calculated by taking the square root of Simpson's diversity index across productive rearrangements. TCRdb re-hosts the immuneACCESS table, in-frame sequences only. Its copies lack some clones; in the studies checked, an unresolved V gene accounts for under half of them, and the cause for the rest is not known. D and trimming come from the DNA, and the V and J calls and clone size come from that table. The table for this sample lists over 250,000 clones; roughly 80% of them were counted only once. The ten largest clones capture about 1.5% of the sample.

Regarding this clone: Its antigen has not been determined. Per-base quality was not reported, and no clone a single base away is much larger than it.

The clonotype was recovered from a human donor with COVID-19, enrolled during active disease. The donor label of this sample is uncertain. The sequence is built from TRBV4-3 and TRBJ2-3, with 9 bases in between that match TRBD2. The sequenced sample was peripheral blood. The encoded CDR3 is CASSRVGAGGTDTQYF. The DNA sequence is TGCGCCAGCAGCCGGGTAGGAGCGGGAGGAACAGATACGCAGTATTTT.